This T cell receptor (beta chain) was observed in a study of blood T cell repertoires in COVID-19. TCRdb's table, derived via immunoSEQ multiplex PCR, lists solely in-frame clones and lacks some. In the table there are under 250,000 clones, approximately 89% of which are singletons. This clone was seen only once. There are 18 residues in the CDR3. The V segment lost 2 bases and the J segment 2 bases; nucleotides outside the gene matches: 9. Germline V lookup: CDR1 MGHDK, CDR2 SYGVNS. Participants' own reports of clinical history determined their cohort assignment. A COVID-19 case had been met by exposed participants during the 2 weeks before study entry.

This chain connects TRBV25-1 to TRBJ2-6, with 7 nucleotides matching TRBD2. The specimen was PBMCs or T cells enriched from blood (not recorded which). The clonotype comes from a woman aged 25 to 39 who had been exposed to COVID-19. The CDR3 loop reads CASSELGRPPTGANVLTF. CDR3 nucleotides: TGTGCCAGCAGTGAACTCGGGAGGCCCCCTACTGGGGCCAACGTCCTGACTTTC.